The subject of this entry is one TCR beta chain. Profiling relied on immunoSEQ multiplex PCR, and the TCRdb table lists in-frame clones only, not all of them. The sample includes over 200,000 clones, roughly 84% of them seen just once. V lost 2 bases, J lost 2 bases, and 10 bases lay in between. Germline assignment: CDR1 MDHEN and CDR2 SYDVKM. This CDR3 is 14 amino acids long. This entry is derived from a study of blood T cell repertoires in COVID-19. The rearrangement links TRBV28 to TRBJ2-7; possible D gene TRBD1, 5 bases. Sequences were obtained from peripheral blood. The receptor was derived from a man aged 40-50 years with active or convalescent COVID-19. In DNA form, the CDR3 reads TGTGCCAGCAGTTTAGTCCCAGGGACCTACGAGCAGTACTTC. Translated: CASSLVPGTYEQYF.